This T cell receptor (beta chain) was observed in a study of blood T cell repertoires in COVID-19. Looking at the study overall: In each case, the material was cDNA or gDNA derived from T cells, B-cell-depleted T cells, or PBMCs.

Living in 20 to 30 US areas, the participants were between 18 and 89 years of age. Libraries were prepared by immunoSEQ multiplex PCR; TCRdb keeps only in-frame clonotypes and omits some of them. Here the sample spans under 200,000 clones, approximately 80% being singletons. The CDR3 is 13 amino acids. The V gene end was trimmed by 3 bases and the J gene end by 11 bases; junction bases not matched to a gene: 7. In germline, CDR1 is SGHRS, CDR2 YFSETQ. The sequence was collected from a woman aged 55-69 years with acute COVID-19. Sequences were obtained from PBMCs or T cells enriched from blood (not recorded which). This chain connects TRBV5-1 to TRBJ1-1, with 10 bases aligning to TRBD1. CDR3 loop: CASSSGQGMFAFF. CDR3 sequence (DNA): TGCGCCAGCAGCTCGGGACAGGGGATGTTCGCTTTCTTT. The full variable domain, completed using reference TRBV5-1 and TRBJ1-1, is KAGVTQTPRYLIKTRGQQVTLSCSPISGHRSVSWYQQTPGQGLQFLFEYFSETQRNKGNFPGRFSGRQFSNSRSEMNVSTLELGDSALYLCASSSGQGMFAFFGQGTRLTVV.